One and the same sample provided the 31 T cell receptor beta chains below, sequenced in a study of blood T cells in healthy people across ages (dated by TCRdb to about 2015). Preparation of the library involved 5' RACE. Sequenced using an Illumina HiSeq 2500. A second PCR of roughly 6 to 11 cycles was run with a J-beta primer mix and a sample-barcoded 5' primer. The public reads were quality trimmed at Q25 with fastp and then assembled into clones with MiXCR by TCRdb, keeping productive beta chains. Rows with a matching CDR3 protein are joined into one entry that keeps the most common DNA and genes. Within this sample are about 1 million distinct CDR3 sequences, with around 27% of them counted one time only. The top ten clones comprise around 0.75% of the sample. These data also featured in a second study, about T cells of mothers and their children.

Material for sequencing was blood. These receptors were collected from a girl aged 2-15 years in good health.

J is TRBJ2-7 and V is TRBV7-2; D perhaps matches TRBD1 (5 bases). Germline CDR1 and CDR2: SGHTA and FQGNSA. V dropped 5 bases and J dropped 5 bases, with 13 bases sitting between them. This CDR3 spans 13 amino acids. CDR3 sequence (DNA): TGTGCCAGCAGCCTGGAGTGGGGCGACGAGCAGTACTTC. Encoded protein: CASSLEWGDEQYF.

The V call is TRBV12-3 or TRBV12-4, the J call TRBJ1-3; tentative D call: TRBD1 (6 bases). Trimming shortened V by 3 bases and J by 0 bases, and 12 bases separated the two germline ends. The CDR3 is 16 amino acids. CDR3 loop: CASSFYGGLSGNTIYF. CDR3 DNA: TGTGCCAGCAGTTTTTACGGGGGCCTCTCTGGAAACACCATATATTTT.

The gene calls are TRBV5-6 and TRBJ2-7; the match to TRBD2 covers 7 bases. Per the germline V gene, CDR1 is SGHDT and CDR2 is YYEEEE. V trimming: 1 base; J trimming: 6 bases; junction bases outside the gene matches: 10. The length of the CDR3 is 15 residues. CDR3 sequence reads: CASSLLQRDVGEQYF. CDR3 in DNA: TGTGCCAGCAGCTTGCTCCAGCGGGATGTAGGCGAGCAGTACTTC.

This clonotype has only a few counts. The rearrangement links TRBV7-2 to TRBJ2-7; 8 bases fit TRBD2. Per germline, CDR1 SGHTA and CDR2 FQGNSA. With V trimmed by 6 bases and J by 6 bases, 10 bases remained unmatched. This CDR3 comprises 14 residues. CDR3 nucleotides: TGTGCCAGCAGGTCCTCGGGGGGGACGGGCGAGCAGTACTTC. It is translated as CASRSSGGTGEQYF.

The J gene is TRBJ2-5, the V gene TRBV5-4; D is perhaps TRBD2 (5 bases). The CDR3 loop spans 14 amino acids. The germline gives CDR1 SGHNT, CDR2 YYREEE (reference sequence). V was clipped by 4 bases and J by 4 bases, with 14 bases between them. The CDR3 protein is CASSPSGKRETQYF. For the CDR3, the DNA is TGTGCCAGCAGCCCCTCCGGGAAACGAGAGACCCAGTACTTC.

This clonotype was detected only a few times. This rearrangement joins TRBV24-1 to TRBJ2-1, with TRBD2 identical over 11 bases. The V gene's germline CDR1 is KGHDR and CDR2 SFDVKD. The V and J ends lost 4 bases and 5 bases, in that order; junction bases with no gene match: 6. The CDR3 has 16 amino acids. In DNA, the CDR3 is TGTGCCACCAGTGAGTCGACTAGCGGGACCGACAATGAGCAGTTCTTC. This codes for CATSESTSGTDNEQFF.

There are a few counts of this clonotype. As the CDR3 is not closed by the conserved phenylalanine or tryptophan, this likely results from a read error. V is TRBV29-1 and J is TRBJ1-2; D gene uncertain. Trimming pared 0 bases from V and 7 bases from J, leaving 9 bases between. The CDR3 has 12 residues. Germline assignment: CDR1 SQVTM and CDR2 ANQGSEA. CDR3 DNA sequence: TGCAGCGTTGAAGATGGAATTGGTGGCTACACCCTC. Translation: CSVEDGIGGYTL.

The CDR3 region has the DNA TGTGCCAGCAGTTACTTCTCGGGCGCCGGGGAGCTGTTTTTT. This encodes CASSYFSGAGELFF. The chain is built from TRBV6-5 and TRBJ2-2; D remains ambiguous. Germline V gives CDR1 MNHEY, CDR2 SVGAGI. V gave up 1 base and J gave up 6 bases, with 9 bases separating them. The CDR3 is made up of 14 amino acids.

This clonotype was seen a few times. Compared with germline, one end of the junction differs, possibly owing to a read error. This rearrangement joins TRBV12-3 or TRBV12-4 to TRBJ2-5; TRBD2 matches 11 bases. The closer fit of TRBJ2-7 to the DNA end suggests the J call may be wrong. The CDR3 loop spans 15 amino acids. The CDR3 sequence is CASSVRTSGFDEQYF. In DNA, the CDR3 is TGTGCTAGCAGCGTACGGACTAGCGGGTTCGACGAGCAGTACTTC.

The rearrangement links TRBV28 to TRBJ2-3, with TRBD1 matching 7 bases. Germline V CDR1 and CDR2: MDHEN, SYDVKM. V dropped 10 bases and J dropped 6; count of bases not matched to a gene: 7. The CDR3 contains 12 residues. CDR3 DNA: TGTGCCATAGACAGGGTTCCTGATACGCAGTATTTT. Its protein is CAIDRVPDTQYF.

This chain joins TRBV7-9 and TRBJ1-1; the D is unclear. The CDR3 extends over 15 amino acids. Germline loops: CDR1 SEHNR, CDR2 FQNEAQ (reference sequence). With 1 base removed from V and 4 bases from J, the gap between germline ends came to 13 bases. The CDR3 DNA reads TGTGCCAGCAGCTTAGTTTACCCCGGAAGCACTGAAGCTTTCTTT. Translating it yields CASSLVYPGSTEAFF.

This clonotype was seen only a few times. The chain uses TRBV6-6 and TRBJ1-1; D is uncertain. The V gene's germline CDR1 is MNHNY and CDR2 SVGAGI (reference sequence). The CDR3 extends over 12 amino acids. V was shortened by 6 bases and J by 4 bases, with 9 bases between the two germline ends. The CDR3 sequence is CASRPRGTEAFF. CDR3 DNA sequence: TGTGCCAGCAGGCCTCGGGGCACTGAAGCTTTCTTT.

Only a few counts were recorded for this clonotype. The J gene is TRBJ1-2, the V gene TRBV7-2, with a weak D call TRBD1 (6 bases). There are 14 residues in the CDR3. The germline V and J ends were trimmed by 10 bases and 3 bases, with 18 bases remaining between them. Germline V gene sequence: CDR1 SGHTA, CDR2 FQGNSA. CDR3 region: CATLTGSGYYGYTF. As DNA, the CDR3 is TGTGCCACCCTAACAGGGTCGGGTTACTATGGCTACACCTTC. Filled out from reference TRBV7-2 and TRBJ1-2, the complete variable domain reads GAGVSQSPSNKVTEKGKDVELRCDPISGHTALYWYRQSLGQGLEFLIYFQGNSAPDKSGLPSDRFSAERTGGSVSTLTIQRTQQEDSAVYLCATLTGSGYYGYTFGSGTRLTVV.

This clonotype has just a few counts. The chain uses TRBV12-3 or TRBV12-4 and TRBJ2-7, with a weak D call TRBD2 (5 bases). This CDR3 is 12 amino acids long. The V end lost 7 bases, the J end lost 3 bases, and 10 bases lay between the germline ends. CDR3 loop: CASTAGYYEQYF. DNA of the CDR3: TGTGCCAGCACGGCGGGCTACTACGAGCAGTACTTC.

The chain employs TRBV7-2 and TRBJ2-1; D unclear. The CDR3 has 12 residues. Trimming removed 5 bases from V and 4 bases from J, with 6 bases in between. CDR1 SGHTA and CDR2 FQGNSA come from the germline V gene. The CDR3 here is CASSHPYNEQFF. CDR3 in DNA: TGTGCCAGCAGCCACCCATACAATGAGCAGTTCTTC.

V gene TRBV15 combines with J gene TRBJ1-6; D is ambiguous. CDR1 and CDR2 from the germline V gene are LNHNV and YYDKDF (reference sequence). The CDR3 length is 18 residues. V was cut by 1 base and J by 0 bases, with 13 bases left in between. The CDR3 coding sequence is TGTGCCACCAGCAGAGGGTTCAGAGGGAGCTCCTATAATTCACCCCTCCACTTT. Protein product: CATSRGFRGSSYNSPLHF.

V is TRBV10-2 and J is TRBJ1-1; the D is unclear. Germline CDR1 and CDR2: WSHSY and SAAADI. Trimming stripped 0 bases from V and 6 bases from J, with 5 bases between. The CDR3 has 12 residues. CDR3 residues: CASSESRAEAFF. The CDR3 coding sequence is TGCGCCAGCAGTGAGTCGAGAGCTGAAGCTTTCTTT.

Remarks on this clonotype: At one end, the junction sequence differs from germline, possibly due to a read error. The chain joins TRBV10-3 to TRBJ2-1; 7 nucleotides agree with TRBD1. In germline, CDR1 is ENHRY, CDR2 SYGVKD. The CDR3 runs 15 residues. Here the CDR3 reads CAVRSDRATYNEQFF. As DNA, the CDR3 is TGTGCCGTCAGATCCGACAGGGCAACCTACAATGAGCAGTTCTTC.

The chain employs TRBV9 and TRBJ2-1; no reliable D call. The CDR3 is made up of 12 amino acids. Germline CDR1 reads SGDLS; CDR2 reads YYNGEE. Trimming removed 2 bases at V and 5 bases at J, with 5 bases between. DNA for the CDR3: TGTGCCAGCAGCGTTTGGGACAATGAGCAGTTCTTC. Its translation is CASSVWDNEQFF.

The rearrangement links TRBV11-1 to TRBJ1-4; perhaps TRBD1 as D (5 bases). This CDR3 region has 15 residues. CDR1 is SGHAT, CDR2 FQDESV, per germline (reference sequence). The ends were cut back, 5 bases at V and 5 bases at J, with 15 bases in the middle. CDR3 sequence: CASSEPGRGNEKLFF. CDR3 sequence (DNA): TGTGCCAGCAGCGAACCGGGACGGGGGAATGAAAAACTGTTTTTT.

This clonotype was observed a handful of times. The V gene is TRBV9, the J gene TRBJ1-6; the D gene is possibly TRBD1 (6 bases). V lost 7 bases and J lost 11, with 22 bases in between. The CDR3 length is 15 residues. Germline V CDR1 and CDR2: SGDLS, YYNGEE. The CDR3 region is CASAGPGDFGAPLHF. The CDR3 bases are TGTGCCAGCGCCGGACCAGGGGACTTTGGGGCACCCCTCCACTTT.

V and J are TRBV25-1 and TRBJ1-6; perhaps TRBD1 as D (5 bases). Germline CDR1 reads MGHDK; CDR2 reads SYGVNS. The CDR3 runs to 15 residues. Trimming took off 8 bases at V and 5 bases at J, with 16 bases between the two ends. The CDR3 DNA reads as TGTGCCAGCCGCCGTGGGGCCGGAGATAATTCACCCCTCCACTTT. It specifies CASRRGAGDNSPLHF. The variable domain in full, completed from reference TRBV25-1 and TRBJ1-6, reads EADIYQTPRYLVIGTGKKITLECSQTMGHDKMYWYQQDPGMELHLIHYSYGVNSTEKGDLSSESTVSRIRTEHFPLTLESARPSHTSQYLCASRRGAGDNSPLHFGNGTRLTVT.

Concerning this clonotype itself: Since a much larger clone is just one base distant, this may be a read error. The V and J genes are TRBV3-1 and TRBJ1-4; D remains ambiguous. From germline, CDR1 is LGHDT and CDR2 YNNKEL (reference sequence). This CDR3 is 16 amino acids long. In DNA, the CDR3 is TGTGCCAGCAGCCAAGATCGACTTGCAACTAATGAAAAACTGGTTTTT. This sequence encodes CASSQDRLATNEKLVF.

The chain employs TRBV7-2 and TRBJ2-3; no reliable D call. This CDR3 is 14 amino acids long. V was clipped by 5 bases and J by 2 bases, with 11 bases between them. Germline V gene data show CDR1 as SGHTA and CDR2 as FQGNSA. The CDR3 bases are TGTGCCAGCAGCGCCCGACGATACACAGATACGCAGTATTTT. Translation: CASSARRYTDTQYF.

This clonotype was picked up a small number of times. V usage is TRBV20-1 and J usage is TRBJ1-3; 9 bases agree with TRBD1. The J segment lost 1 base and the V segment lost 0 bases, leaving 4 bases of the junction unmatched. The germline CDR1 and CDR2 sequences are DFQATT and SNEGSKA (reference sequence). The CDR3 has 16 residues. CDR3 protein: CSARDDDRGSGNTIYF. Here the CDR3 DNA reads TGCAGTGCTAGAGATGACGACAGGGGGTCTGGAAACACCATATATTTT.

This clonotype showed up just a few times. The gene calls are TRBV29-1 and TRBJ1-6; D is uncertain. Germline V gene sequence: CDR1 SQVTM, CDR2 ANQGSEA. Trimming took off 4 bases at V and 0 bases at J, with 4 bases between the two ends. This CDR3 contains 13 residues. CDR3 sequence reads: CSVGSSYNSPLHF. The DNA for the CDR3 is TGCAGCGTTGGTAGCTCCTATAATTCACCCCTCCACTTT.

Written as DNA, the CDR3 is TGTGCCAGCAGTAGAGCGCAGGGGTCGAGTCAGCCCCAGCATTTT. It specifies CASSRAQGSSQPQHF. The chain has TRBV27 and TRBJ1-5; possibly TRBD1 for D (6 bases). CDR1 MNHEY and CDR2 SMNVEV come from the germline V gene (reference sequence). Trimming shortened V by 5 bases and J by 6 bases, and 17 bases separated the two germline ends. This CDR3 has 15 residues.

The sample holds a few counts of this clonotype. The CDR3 nucleotides are TGTGCCAGCAGTTACCTATACCCAGGGATTTGGGAGCAGTACTTC. Translating it yields CASSYLYPGIWEQYF. The chain combines TRBV6-6 with TRBJ2-7; tentatively, D is TRBD1 (5 bases). This CDR3 spans 15 amino acids. Trimming cost V 2 bases and J 7 bases, with 18 bases left between them. CDR1 and CDR2 (germline): MNHNY, SVGAGI (reference sequence).

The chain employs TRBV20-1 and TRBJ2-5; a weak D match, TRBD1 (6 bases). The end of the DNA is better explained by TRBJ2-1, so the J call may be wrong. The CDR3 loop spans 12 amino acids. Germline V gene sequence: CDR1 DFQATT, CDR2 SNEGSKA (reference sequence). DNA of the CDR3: TGCAGTGCTAGACGGACAGTTAATGAGCAGTTCTTC. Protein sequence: CSARRTVNEQFF.

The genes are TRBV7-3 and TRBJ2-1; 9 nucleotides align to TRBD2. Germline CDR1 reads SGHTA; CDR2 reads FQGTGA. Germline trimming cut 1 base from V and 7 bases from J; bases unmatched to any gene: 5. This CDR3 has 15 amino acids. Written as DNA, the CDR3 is TGTGCCAGCAGCTTAATGGCGGGAGGGCGAAATGAGCAGTTCTTC. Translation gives CASSLMAGGRNEQFF.

The CDR3 loop reads CASGILTDTQYF. In DNA form, the CDR3 reads TGTGCCAGCGGTATACTCACAGATACGCAGTATTTT. This chain links TRBV12-3 or TRBV12-4 with TRBJ2-3; D is undetermined. The CDR3 contains 12 residues. Trimming left V 8 bases short and J 2 bases short, with 8 bases between.